These 15 T cell receptor beta chains were all obtained from the same sample, sequenced in a study of memory CD4+ T cells and cytomegalovirus serostatus. The sort gate was single viable CD3+CD4+CD8-CD45RO+ cells for memory CD4+ T cells. Clones were read by immunoSEQ multiplex PCR, and TCRdb kept only the in-frame ones, dropping some. Here the sample spans about 46,000 clones, under 80% being singletons. The sample comprised memory CD4+ T cells from blood. These receptors were taken from an adult in good health and CMV-seronegative.

This chain connects TRBV11-2 to TRBJ2-1; D call uncertain. The V end lost 0 bases, the J end lost 7 bases, and 7 bases lay between the germline ends. Germline values: CDR1 SGHAT, CDR2 FQNNGV. This CDR3 is 13 amino acids long. The CDR3 reads CASSLDLANEQFF. The CDR3, as DNA: TGTGCCAGCAGCTTAGATCTCGCTAATGAGCAGTTCTTC. The full variable domain, completed using reference TRBV11-2 and TRBJ2-1, is EAGVAQSPRYKIIEKRQSVAFWCNPISGHATLYWYQQILGQGPKLLIQFQNNGVVDDSQLPKDRFSAERLKGVDSTLKIQPAKLEDSAVYLCASSLDLANEQFFGPGTRLTVL.

The genes are TRBV2 and TRBJ1-1, with a tentative D call TRBD1 (5 bases). V was trimmed by 3 bases and J by 0 bases, leaving 11 bases between them. The CDR3 loop spans 15 amino acids. Germline lookup yields CDR1 SNHLY and CDR2 FYNNEI. The CDR3 DNA follows: TGTGCCAGCAGTGACCCAACGGACATGAACACTGAAGCTTTCTTT. This sequence encodes CASSDPTDMNTEAFF.

The chain uses TRBV15 and TRBJ2-7, with a possible D match to TRBD2 (5 bases). Germline assignment: CDR1 LNHNV and CDR2 YYDKDF (reference sequence). The CDR3 has 16 residues. Trimming pared 1 base from V and 3 bases from J, leaving 16 bases between. CDR3 loop: CATSRGTDYSGYEQYF. CDR3 in DNA: TGTGCCACCAGCAGAGGGACCGACTATTCGGGCTACGAGCAGTACTTC.

The chain has TRBV11-2 and TRBJ2-7; D possibly matches TRBD1 or TRBD2 (5 bases each). V was cut by 7 bases and J by 4 bases, with 17 bases left in between. The CDR3 runs to 14 residues. Looked up from germline, CDR1 is SGHAT and CDR2 is FQNNGV. CDR3 bases: TGTGCCAGCACCACATATGGGGGTATATACGAGCAGTACTTC. Encoded protein: CASTTYGGIYEQYF.

The chain couples TRBV20-1 to TRBJ2-1; a weak D match, TRBD1 (6 bases). Germline V CDR1 and CDR2: DFQATT, SNEGSKA (reference sequence). The CDR3 sequence is 11 residues long. CDR3 DNA: TGCAGCGTGTCCCAGGGGAATGAGCAGTTCTTC. Translation: CSVSQGNEQFF.

As concerns this clone: At one of its ends the junction is not consistent with the germline gene, which may arise from a read error. This chain uses TRBV11-2 with TRBJ1-2, with D uncertain. Germline CDR1 SGHAT, CDR2 FQNNGV. This CDR3 has 14 residues. The CDR3 DNA sequence: TGTGCCAGCAGCTTAGTCCCGCTCCACTACGGCTACACCTTC. It specifies CASSLVPLHYGYTF. Variable domain in full (rest from reference TRBV11-2 and TRBJ1-2): EAGVAQSPRYKIIEKRQSVAFWCNPISGHATLYWYQQILGQGPKLLIQFQNNGVVDDSQLPKDRFSAERLKGVDSTLKIQPAKLEDSAVYLCASSLVPLHYGYTFGSGTRLTVV.

This clone was counted a single time. The chain is built from TRBV15 and TRBJ1-4, with D possibly TRBD1 on 5 matching bases. This CDR3 has 24 amino acids. V lost 0 bases and J lost 0, with 32 bases in between. CDR1 and CDR2 from the germline V gene are LNHNV and YYDKDF (reference sequence). The CDR3 protein is CATSRDPPGTSTGGFIATNEKLFF. The CDR3 DNA sequence: TGTGCCACCAGCAGAGACCCACCCGGGACCTCAACCGGCGGATTTATTGCAACTAATGAAAAACTGTTTTTT.

This clone was seen a single time. The chain couples TRBV7-2 to TRBJ2-1; the match to TRBD2 covers 14 bases. Trimming at V came to 5 bases and at J to 8 bases, leaving 17 bases not matched to a gene. CDR3 size: 19 residues. Looked up from germline, CDR1 is SGHTA and CDR2 is FQGNSA. The CDR3 here is CASSPLGETSGGAFHEQFF. CDR3 bases: TGTGCCAGCAGCCCCTTAGGGGAGACTAGCGGGGGGGCGTTTCATGAGCAGTTCTTC.

This rearrangement joins TRBV7-2 to TRBJ1-6; the match to TRBD1 covers 10 bases. The CDR3 is 15 amino acids. V was pared by 5 bases and J by 7 bases, with 5 bases of the junction left unmatched. Germline CDR1 SGHTA, CDR2 FQGNSA. CDR3 sequence reads: CASSIRQGANSPLHF. CDR3 DNA: TGTGCCAGCAGCATTCGACAGGGGGCAAATTCACCCCTCCACTTT. The variable domain in full, completed from reference TRBV7-2 and TRBJ1-6, reads GAGVSQSPSNKVTEKGKDVELRCDPISGHTALYWYRQSLGQGLEFLIYFQGNSAPDKSGLPSDRFSAERTGGSVSTLTIQRTQQEDSAVYLCASSIRQGANSPLHFGNGTRLTVT.

This chain uses TRBV14 with TRBJ2-7; D might be TRBD1 (6 bases). With 1 base removed from V and 9 bases from J, the gap between germline ends came to 16 bases. In germline, CDR1 is SGHDN, CDR2 FVKESK. The CDR3 contains 14 residues. CDR3: CASSQVYGGTGQYF. The CDR3 bases are TGTGCCAGCAGCCAAGTTTATGGGGGCACGGGGCAGTACTTC.

This clone has more than one count but fewer than ten. The chain is built from TRBV7-9 and TRBJ1-2, with no clear D. The CDR3 totals 15 residues. The germline V gene encodes CDR1 SEHNR and CDR2 FQNEAQ (reference sequence). V lost 4 bases, J lost 4 bases, and 16 bases lay in between. This CDR3 reads CASSSIGRHTYGYTF. Written as DNA, the CDR3 is TGTGCCAGCAGCTCCATAGGACGTCATACCTATGGCTACACCTTC.

V and J are TRBV10-3 and TRBJ2-3; 9 bases match TRBD2. V shed 5 bases, J shed 3 bases, and the junction held 6 bases outside the gene matches. Germline lookup yields CDR1 ENHRY and CDR2 SYGVKD. This CDR3 has 15 amino acids. The CDR3 loop is CAISMGLAKTDTQYF. In DNA form, the CDR3 reads TGTGCCATCAGTATGGGACTAGCAAAGACAGATACGCAGTATTTT.

The J gene is TRBJ1-3, the V gene TRBV5-4; D gene ambiguous. The CDR3 sequence is 14 residues long. Germline V CDR1 and CDR2: SGHNT, YYREEE (reference sequence). Between the trimmed V and J ends, which lost 0 bases and 3 bases, there was a span of 7 bases. The DNA of the CDR3 is TGTGCCAGCAGCTTGGCGGGGTATGGAAACACCATATATTTT. It specifies CASSLAGYGNTIYF.

The chain links TRBV29-1 to TRBJ2-3; 10 bases match TRBD2. From germline, CDR1 is SQVTM and CDR2 ANQGSEA. This CDR3 is 19 amino acids long. The junction had 14 bases not matched to a gene; V was cut back by 2 bases and J by 0 bases. The CDR3 nucleotides read TGCAGCGTTGAAAAACTAGCGGGACCGCGTTTATCTAGCACAGATACGCAGTATTTT. Translated, it gives CSVEKLAGPRLSSTDTQYF.

The rearrangement uses TRBV5-1 and TRBJ2-1, with TRBD2 matching 9 bases. Per germline, CDR1 SGHRS and CDR2 YFSETQ. The CDR3 length is 16 residues. Losses at the gene ends were 0 bases for V and 5 bases for J; bases not matched to a gene: 6. Here the CDR3 reads CASSLAVSGGHNEQFF. CDR3 sequence (DNA): TGCGCCAGCAGCTTGGCAGTTAGCGGGGGACACAATGAGCAGTTCTTC.